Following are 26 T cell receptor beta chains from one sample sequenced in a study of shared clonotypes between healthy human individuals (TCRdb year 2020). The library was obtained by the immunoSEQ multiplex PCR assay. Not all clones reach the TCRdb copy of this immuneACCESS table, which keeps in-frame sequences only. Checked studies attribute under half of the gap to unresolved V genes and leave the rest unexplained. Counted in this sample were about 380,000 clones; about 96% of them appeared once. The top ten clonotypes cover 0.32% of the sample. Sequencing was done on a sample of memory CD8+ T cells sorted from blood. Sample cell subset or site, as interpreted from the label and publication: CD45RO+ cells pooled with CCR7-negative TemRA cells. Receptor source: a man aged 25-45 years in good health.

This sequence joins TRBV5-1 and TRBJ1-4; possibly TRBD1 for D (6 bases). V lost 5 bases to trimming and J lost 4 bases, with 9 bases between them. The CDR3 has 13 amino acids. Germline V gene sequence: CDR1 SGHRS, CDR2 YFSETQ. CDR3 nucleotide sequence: TGCGCCAGCAGGGACAGCATTAATGAAAAACTGTTTTTT. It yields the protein CASRDSINEKLFF.

The CDR3 nucleotides read TGCGCCAGCACCCGGGGTAGCGGGACGTACAATGAGCAGTTCTTC. It translates to CASTRGSGTYNEQFF. The genes are TRBV5-1 and TRBJ2-1, with TRBD2 identical over 8 bases. This CDR3 has 15 amino acids. Germline V lookup: CDR1 SGHRS, CDR2 YFSETQ. V lost 6 bases, J lost 4 bases, and 9 bases stayed unmatched.

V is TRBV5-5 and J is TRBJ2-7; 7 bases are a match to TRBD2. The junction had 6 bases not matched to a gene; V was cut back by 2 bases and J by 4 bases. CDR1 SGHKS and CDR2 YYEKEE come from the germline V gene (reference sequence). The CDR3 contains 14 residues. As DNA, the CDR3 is TGTGCCAGCAGCTTTCGCGGGAGTGAGTACGAGCAGTACTTC. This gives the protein CASSFRGSEYEQYF. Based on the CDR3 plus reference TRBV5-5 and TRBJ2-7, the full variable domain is DAGVTQSPTHLIKTRGQQVTLRCSPISGHKSVSWYQQVLGQGPQFIFQYYEKEERGRGNFPDRFSARQFPNYSSELNVNALLLGDSALYLCASSFRGSEYEQYFGPGTRLTVT.

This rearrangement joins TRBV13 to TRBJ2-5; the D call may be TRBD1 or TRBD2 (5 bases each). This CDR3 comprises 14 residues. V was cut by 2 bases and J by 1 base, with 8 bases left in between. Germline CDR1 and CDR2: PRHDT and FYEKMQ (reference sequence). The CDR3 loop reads CASSLQGPQETQYF. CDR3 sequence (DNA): TGTGCCAGCAGCTTACAGGGACCCCAAGAGACCCAGTACTTC.

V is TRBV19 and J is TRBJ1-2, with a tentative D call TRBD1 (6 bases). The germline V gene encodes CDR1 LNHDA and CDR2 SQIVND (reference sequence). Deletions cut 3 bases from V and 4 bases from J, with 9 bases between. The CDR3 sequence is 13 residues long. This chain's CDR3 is CASSMAGVYGYTF. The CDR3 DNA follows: TGTGCCAGTAGTATGGCAGGGGTCTATGGCTACACCTTC.

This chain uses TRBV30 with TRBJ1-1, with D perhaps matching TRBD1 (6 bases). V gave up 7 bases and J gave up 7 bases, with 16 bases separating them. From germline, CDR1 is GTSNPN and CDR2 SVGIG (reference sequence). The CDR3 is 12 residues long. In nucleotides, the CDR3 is TGTGCCTCCGCAGGGGAGGATCTTGAAGCTTTCTTT. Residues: CASAGEDLEAFF.

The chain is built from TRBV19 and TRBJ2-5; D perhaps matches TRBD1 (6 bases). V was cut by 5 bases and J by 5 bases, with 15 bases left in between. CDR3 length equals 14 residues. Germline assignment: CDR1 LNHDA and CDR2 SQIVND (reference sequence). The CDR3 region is CASSLSGEWETQYF. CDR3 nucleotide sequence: TGTGCCAGTAGTCTTTCAGGGGAGTGGGAGACCCAGTACTTC.

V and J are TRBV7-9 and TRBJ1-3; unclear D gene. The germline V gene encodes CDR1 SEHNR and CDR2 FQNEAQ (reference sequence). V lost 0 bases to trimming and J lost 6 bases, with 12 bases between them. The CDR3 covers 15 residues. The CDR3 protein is CASSLALVDKNTIYF. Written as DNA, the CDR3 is TGTGCCAGCAGCTTAGCCTTGGTAGATAAAAACACCATATATTTT.

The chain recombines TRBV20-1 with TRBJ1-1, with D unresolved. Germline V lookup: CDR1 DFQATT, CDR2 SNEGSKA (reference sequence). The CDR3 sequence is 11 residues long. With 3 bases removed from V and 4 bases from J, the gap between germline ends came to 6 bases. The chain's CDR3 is CSASRSTEAFF. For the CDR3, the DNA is TGCAGTGCTAGCAGGTCCACTGAAGCTTTCTTT.

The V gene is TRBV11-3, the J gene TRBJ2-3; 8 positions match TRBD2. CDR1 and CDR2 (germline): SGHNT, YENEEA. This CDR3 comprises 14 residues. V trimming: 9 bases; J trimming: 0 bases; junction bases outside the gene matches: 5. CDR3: CASSSGGSTDTQYF. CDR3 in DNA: TGTGCCAGTTCCAGCGGGGGAAGCACAGATACGCAGTATTTT. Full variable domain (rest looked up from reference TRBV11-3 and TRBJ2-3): EAGVVQSPRYKIIEKKQPVAFWCNPISGHNTLYWYLQNLGQGPELLIRYENEEAVDDSQLPKDRFSAERLKGVDSTLKIQPAELGDSAVYLCASSSGGSTDTQYFGPGTRLTVL.

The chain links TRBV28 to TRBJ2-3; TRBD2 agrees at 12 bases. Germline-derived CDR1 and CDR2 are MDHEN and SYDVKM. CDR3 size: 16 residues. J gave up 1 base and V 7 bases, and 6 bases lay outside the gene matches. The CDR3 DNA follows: TGTGCCAGCAACCCGACTAGCGGGAGTCGCACAGATACGCAGTATTTT. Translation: CASNPTSGSRTDTQYF. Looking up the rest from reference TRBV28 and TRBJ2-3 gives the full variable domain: DVKVTQSSRYLVKRTGEKVFLECVQDMDHENMFWYRQDPGLGLRLIYFSYDVKMKEKGDIPEGYSVSREKKERFSLILESASTNQTSMYLCASNPTSGSRTDTQYFGPGTRLTVL.

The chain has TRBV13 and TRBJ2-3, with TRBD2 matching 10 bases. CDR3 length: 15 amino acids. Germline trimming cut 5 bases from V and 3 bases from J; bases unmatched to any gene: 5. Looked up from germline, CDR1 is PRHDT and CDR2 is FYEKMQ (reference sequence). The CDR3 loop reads CASSPRTSGTDTQYF. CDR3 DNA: TGTGCCAGCAGCCCAAGGACTAGCGGAACAGATACGCAGTATTTT.

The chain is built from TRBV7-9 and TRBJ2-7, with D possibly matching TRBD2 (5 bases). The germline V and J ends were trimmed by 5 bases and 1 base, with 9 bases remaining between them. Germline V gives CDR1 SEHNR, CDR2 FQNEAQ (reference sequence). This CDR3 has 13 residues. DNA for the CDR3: TGTGCCAGCAGCGCCGGACTGTCCTACGAGCAGTACTTC. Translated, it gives CASSAGLSYEQYF.

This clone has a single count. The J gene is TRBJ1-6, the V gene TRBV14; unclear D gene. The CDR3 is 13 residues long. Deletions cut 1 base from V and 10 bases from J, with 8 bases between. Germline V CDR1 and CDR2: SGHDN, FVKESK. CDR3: CASSQVPESPLHF. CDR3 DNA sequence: TGTGCCAGCAGCCAAGTCCCCGAATCACCCCTCCACTTT. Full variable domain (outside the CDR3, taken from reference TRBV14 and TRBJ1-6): EAGVTQFPSHSVIEKGQTVTLRCDPISGHDNLYWYRRVMGKEIKFLLHFVKESKQDESGMPNNRFLAERTGGTYSTLKVQPAELEDSGVYFCASSQVPESPLHFGNGTRLTVT.

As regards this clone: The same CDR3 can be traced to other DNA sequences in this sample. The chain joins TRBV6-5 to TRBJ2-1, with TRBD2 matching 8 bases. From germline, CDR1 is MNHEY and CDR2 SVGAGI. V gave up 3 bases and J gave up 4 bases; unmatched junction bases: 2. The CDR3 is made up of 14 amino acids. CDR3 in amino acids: CASSYTSGYNEQFF. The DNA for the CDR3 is TGTGCCAGCAGTTATACTAGCGGATACAATGAGCAGTTCTTC.

CDR3 residues: CASMGSGRRGYEQYF. The DNA of the CDR3 is TGCGCCAGCATGGGTAGCGGGAGAAGAGGATACGAGCAGTACTTC. V and J are TRBV10-2 and TRBJ2-7; TRBD2 matches 9 bases. The germline CDR1 and CDR2 sequences are WSHSY and SAAADI. The V and J ends lost 7 bases and 4 bases, in that order; junction bases with no gene match: 11. The CDR3 spans 15 residues.

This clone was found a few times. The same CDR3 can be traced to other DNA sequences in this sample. This CDR3 reads CASSLTSGRDTQYF. The DNA of the CDR3 is TGCGCCAGCAGCTTGACTAGCGGGAGAGATACGCAGTATTTT. The J gene is TRBJ2-3, the V gene TRBV5-1; 11 positions match TRBD2. This CDR3 has 14 amino acids. Germline CDR1 SGHRS, CDR2 YFSETQ. Trimming removed 1 base from V and 5 bases from J; junction bases left unmatched: 0.

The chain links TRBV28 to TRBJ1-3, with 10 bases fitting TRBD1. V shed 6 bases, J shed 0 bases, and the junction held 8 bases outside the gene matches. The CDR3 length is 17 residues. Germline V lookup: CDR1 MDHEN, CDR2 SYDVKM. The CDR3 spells CASSLLTGGHSGNTIYF. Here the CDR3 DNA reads TGTGCCAGCAGCCTGTTGACAGGGGGCCACTCTGGAAACACCATATATTTT.

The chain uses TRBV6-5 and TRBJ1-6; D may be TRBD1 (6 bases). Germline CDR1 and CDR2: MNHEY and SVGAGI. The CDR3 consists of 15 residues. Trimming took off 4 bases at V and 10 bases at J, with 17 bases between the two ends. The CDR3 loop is CASSWTTGTRSPLHF. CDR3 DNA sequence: TGTGCCAGCAGTTGGACAACAGGGACCCGGTCACCCCTCCACTTT.

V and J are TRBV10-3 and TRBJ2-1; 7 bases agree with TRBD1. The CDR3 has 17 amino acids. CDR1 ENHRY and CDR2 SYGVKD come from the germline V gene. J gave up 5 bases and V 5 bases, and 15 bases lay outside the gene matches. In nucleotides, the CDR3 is TGTGCCATCAGTAAACAGAACCGACAGGGTGGCCACAATGAGCAGTTCTTC. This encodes CAISKQNRQGGHNEQFF.

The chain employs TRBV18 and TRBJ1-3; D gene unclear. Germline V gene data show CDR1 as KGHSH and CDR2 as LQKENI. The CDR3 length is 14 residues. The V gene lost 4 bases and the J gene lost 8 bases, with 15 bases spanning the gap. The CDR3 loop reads CASSQLDRPDTIYF. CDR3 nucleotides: TGTGCCAGCTCACAATTGGACCGACCAGACACCATATATTTT.

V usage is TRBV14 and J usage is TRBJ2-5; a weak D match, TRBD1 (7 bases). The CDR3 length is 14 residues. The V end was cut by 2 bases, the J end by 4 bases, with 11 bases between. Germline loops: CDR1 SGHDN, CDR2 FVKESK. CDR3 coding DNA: TGTGCCAGCAGCCAAAACAGGGGAGGAGAGACCCAGTACTTC. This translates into CASSQNRGGETQYF.

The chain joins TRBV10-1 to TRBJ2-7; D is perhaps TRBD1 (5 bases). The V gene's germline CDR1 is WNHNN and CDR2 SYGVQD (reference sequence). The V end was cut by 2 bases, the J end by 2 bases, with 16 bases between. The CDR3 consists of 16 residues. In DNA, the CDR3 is TGCGCCAGCAGTGAGGTCAGGGTCTACATCACCTACGAGCAGTACTTC. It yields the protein CASSEVRVYITYEQYF.

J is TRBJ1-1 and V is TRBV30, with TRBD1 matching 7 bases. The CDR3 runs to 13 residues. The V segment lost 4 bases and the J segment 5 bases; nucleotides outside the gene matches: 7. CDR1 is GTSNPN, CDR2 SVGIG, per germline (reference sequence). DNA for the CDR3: TGTGCCTGGAATTTTGCCAGGGGGACTGAAGCTTTCTTT. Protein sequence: CAWNFARGTEAFF.

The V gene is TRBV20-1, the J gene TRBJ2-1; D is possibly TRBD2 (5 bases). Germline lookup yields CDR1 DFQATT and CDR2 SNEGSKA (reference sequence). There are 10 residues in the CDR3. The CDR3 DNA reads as TGCAGCCCCCGAGGGAATGAGCAGTTCTTC. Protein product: CSPRGNEQFF.

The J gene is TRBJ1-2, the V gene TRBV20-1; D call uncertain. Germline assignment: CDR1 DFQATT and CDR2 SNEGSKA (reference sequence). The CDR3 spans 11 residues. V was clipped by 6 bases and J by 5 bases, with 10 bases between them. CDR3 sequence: CSAPTAYGYTF. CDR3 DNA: TGCAGTGCCCCCACGGCGTATGGCTACACCTTC.